A single sample is the source of the 27 T cell receptor beta chains below, sequenced in a study of blood T cell repertoires in COVID-19. Here immunoSEQ multiplex PCR was the method, and the copy in TCRdb shows in-frame clones only, minus some. The sample holds about 180,000 clones, 83% seen once. The sample taken for sequencing was peripheral blood. The receptors originated from a woman in her sixties or seventies with COVID-19, enrolled during active disease.

The chain carries TRBV29-1 and TRBJ2-7; 7 bases line up with TRBD2. The CDR3 spans 12 residues. Trimming took 4 bases from V and 3 from J; bases not matched to a gene: 3. The germline CDR1 and CDR2 sequences are SQVTM and ANQGSEA. The CDR3 loop reads CSVGGSSYEQYF. CDR3 in DNA: TGCAGCGTTGGCGGGAGTAGCTACGAGCAGTACTTC.

The CDR3 loop is CSVESSGRGRTEAFF. The CDR3 DNA is TGCAGCGTTGAATCCTCGGGGCGGGGGAGGACTGAAGCTTTCTTT. This chain uses TRBV29-1 with TRBJ1-1; the D gene is possibly TRBD1 (5 bases). CDR3 length: 15 residues. V was shortened by 2 bases and J by 5 bases, with 18 bases between the two germline ends. Germline V lookup: CDR1 SQVTM, CDR2 ANQGSEA.

The CDR3 bases are TGTGCCAGCAGCCTCCAGGGGTCGGCCGGGGAGCTGTTTTTT. This codes for CASSLQGSAGELFF. The V call is TRBV3-1 (or the pseudogene TRBV3-2), the J call TRBJ2-2, with D perhaps matching TRBD1 (6 bases). The CDR3 runs 14 residues. CDR1 is LGHDT and CDR2 is YNNKEL in the germline V gene (reference sequence). Trimming stripped 4 bases from V and 6 bases from J, with 12 bases between.

This chain connects TRBV10-3 to TRBJ1-2; tentatively, D is TRBD1 (6 bases). The CDR3 has 11 amino acids. CDR1 is ENHRY, CDR2 SYGVKD, per germline. CDR3 sequence: CATGQNYGYTF. CDR3 nucleotide sequence: TGTGCGACCGGACAGAACTATGGCTACACCTTC.

The rearrangement uses TRBV18 and TRBJ2-3; possibly TRBD2 for D (6 bases). The length of the CDR3 is 14 residues. V was trimmed by 7 bases and J by 5 bases, leaving 16 bases between them. From germline, CDR1 is KGHSH and CDR2 LQKENI. CDR3 bases: TGTGCCAGCTTTAGCGGTAGCGAAGGAGATACGCAGTATTTT. Translated: CASFSGSEGDTQYF.

The table lists this clone with a count of one. CDR3 nucleotide sequence: TGCAGTGCTAGTGATCCGGGACTGGCTCAGACCCAGTACTTC. Translation: CSASDPGLAQTQYF. The chain joins TRBV20-1 to TRBJ2-5; TRBD2 is a possible D gene (6 bases). Looked up from germline, CDR1 is DFQATT and CDR2 is SNEGSKA (reference sequence). This CDR3 comprises 14 residues. The germline V and J ends were trimmed by 3 bases and 6 bases, with 17 bases remaining between them.

The chain uses TRBV6-2 or TRBV6-3 and TRBJ2-7; D gene unclear. This CDR3 region has 12 residues. Germline V lookup: CDR1 MNHEY, CDR2 SVGEGT. Trimming took 0 bases from V and 4 from J, leaving 4 bases between them. This chain's CDR3 is CASSYSRYEQYF. The DNA for the CDR3 is TGTGCCAGCAGTTACTCGAGGTACGAGCAGTACTTC.

This rearrangement joins TRBV29-1 to TRBJ1-2, with 9 positions matching TRBD1. V was clipped by 7 bases and J by 6 bases; unmatched bases: 3. This CDR3 comprises 11 residues. Germline V gives CDR1 SQVTM, CDR2 ANQGSEA. The CDR3 bases are TGCAGCGGTCGACAGGGGGATGGCTACACCTTC. It specifies CSGRQGDGYTF.

The chain combines TRBV12-5 with TRBJ1-2; the D gene is possibly TRBD1 (6 bases). Trimming cost V 1 base and J 13 bases, with 13 bases left between them. Germline assignment: CDR1 LGHNT and CDR2 FRNRAP. The CDR3 sequence is 12 residues long. In DNA, the CDR3 is TGTGCTAGTGGTTTGGGGGGTCCAGGGGCCACCTTC. Its translation is CASGLGGPGATF.

This clone was found once. The rearrangement links TRBV19 to TRBJ2-1; 12 bases are shared with TRBD2. The V gene end was trimmed by 5 bases and the J gene end by 3 bases; junction bases not matched to a gene: 8. The CDR3 contains 17 residues. CDR1 and CDR2 from the germline V gene are LNHDA and SQIVND (reference sequence). CDR3 DNA: TGTGCCAGTAGTTTTAGGACTAGCGGGGCCATCTACAATGAGCAGTTCTTC. Translating gives CASSFRTSGAIYNEQFF.

The chain has TRBV10-2 and TRBJ2-3, with D possibly being TRBD1 (6 bases). Trimming cost V 8 bases and J 6 bases, with 12 bases left between them. CDR1 is WSHSY and CDR2 is SAAADI in the germline V gene. This CDR3 spans 12 amino acids. The CDR3 loop is CASVGQQDTQYF. The CDR3 DNA follows: TGCGCCAGCGTTGGACAGCAGGATACGCAGTATTTT.

CDR3 sequence reads: CASSPQSGGGDGNTIYF. The DNA of the CDR3 is TGTGCCAGCAGCCCTCAATCGGGAGGGGGAGATGGAAACACCATATATTTT. The chain employs TRBV4-2 and TRBJ1-3; maybe TRBD1 (6 bases). V lost 4 bases to trimming and J lost 3 bases, with 19 bases between them. The V gene's germline CDR1 is LGHNA and CDR2 YNFKEQ. This CDR3 contains 17 residues.

The rearrangement links TRBV5-5 to TRBJ2-3; D call uncertain. The germline gives CDR1 SGHKS, CDR2 YYEKEE (reference sequence). V was cut by 4 bases and J by 4 bases, with 13 bases left in between. This CDR3 has 14 residues. The CDR3 bases are TGTGCCAGCAGCGCCCGAGAACTTGCAGATACGCAGTATTTT. Its protein product is CASSARELADTQYF.

DNA for the CDR3: TGCAGCGTGGGACACGGGGGGGAGCAGTTCTTC. It codes for CSVGHGGEQFF. The chain links TRBV29-1 to TRBJ2-1, with D possibly matching TRBD2 (7 bases). Deletions cut 6 bases from V and 10 bases from J, with 13 bases between. Germline CDR1 is SQVTM and CDR2 is ANQGSEA. The CDR3 has 11 amino acids.

This clone was detected once. The chain combines TRBV29-1 with TRBJ2-7, with 10 positions matching TRBD2. CDR1 is SQVTM and CDR2 is ANQGSEA in the germline V gene. The CDR3 has 17 amino acids. The V and J ends lost 4 bases and 3 bases, in that order; junction bases with no gene match: 15. The CDR3 region has the DNA TGCAGCGTTGTGGCTAGCGGGAGTGGAGGTTCTGGCTACGAGCAGTACTTC. The encoded protein is CSVVASGSGGSGYEQYF.

This rearrangement joins TRBV29-1 to TRBJ2-2; perhaps TRBD1 as D (6 bases). CDR3 length: 14 amino acids. The V and J ends lost 3 bases and 0 bases respectively, with 8 bases between them. Germline lookup yields CDR1 SQVTM and CDR2 ANQGSEA. The CDR3 spells CSVDTGSNTGELFF. The CDR3 DNA is TGCAGCGTTGATACAGGGTCGAACACCGGGGAGCTGTTTTTT.

The chain joins TRBV7-9 to TRBJ2-7; the match to TRBD2 covers 15 bases. CDR1 is SEHNR and CDR2 is FQNEAQ in the germline V gene (reference sequence). CDR3 length: 14 residues. V lost 6 bases and J lost 7; bases outside the gene matches: 4. CDR3 DNA sequence: TGTGCCAGCAGTTGGACTAGCGGGAGGGGAGAGCAGTACTTC. This translates into CASSWTSGRGEQYF.

In this sample, this clone turned up once. The chain carries TRBV11-2 and TRBJ2-1; TRBD2 matches at 7 bases. The CDR3 extends over 16 amino acids. V trimming: 3 bases; J trimming: 7 bases; junction bases outside the gene matches: 12. Germline V gene sequence: CDR1 SGHAT, CDR2 FQNNGV. The CDR3 DNA reads as TGTGCCAGCAGCTTCCAGCGGGGCACCTTTTATAATGAGCAGTTCTTC. This translates into CASSFQRGTFYNEQFF.

The V gene is TRBV5-1, the J gene TRBJ2-1; 9 bases line up with TRBD1. Germline assignment: CDR1 SGHRS and CDR2 YFSETQ. This CDR3 is built from 24 residues. V shed 4 bases, J shed 0 bases, and the junction held 29 bases outside the gene matches. CDR3 bases: TGCGCCAGCAGCCGTTATTCCAGGTCCCTTACAGGGGGCGATAGGAGGCGCTCCTACAATGAGCAGTTCTTC. Translated, it gives CASSRYSRSLTGGDRRRSYNEQFF.

This clone was seen once. V and J are TRBV4-3 and TRBJ2-6, with D unclear. The germline V gene has CDR1 LGHNA and CDR2 YSLEER. The CDR3 totals 18 residues. The germline V and J ends were trimmed by 1 base and 1 base, with 14 bases remaining between them. The CDR3 DNA reads TGCGCCAGCAGCCAAGCCTCGGGTCGTCCATCTGGGGCCAACGTCCTGACTTTC. Its translation is CASSQASGRPSGANVLTF.

The rearrangement joins TRBV28 to TRBJ2-1; 9 nucleotides line up with TRBD1. Germline values: CDR1 MDHEN, CDR2 SYDVKM. Trimming removed 5 bases from V and 10 bases from J; junction bases left unmatched: 3. This CDR3 region has 12 residues. The CDR3 sequence: CASSNRGREQFF. The CDR3 DNA reads as TGTGCCAGCAGTAACAGGGGGCGCGAGCAGTTCTTC.

V is TRBV30 and J is TRBJ2-7, with a tentative D call TRBD1 (6 bases). In germline, CDR1 is GTSNPN, CDR2 SVGIG (reference sequence). The CDR3 spans 12 residues. V was pared by 0 bases and J by 6 bases, with 9 bases between. The CDR3 DNA reads as TGTGCCTGGAGTGTAGGCAGGGGCGAGCAGTACTTC. Residues: CAWSVGRGEQYF.

V usage is TRBV3-1 (or the pseudogene TRBV3-2) and J usage is TRBJ2-1, with a weak D call TRBD2 (5 bases). Trimming pared 1 base from V and 2 bases from J, leaving 12 bases between. The germline V gene has CDR1 LGHDT and CDR2 YNNKEL (reference sequence). The CDR3 runs 16 residues. The CDR3 DNA sequence: TGTGCCAGCAGCCAAGGAGGGCGGGCCCCCTACAATGAGCAGTTCTTC. This sequence encodes CASSQGGRAPYNEQFF.

The chain uses TRBV10-2 and TRBJ1-2; TRBD1 agrees at 7 bases. The CDR3 runs to 14 residues. CDR1 WSHSY and CDR2 SAAADI come from the germline V gene. J gave up 7 bases and V 3 bases, and 8 bases lay outside the gene matches. The CDR3 is CASSDWAGGSGYTF. CDR3 coding DNA: TGCGCCAGCAGTGATTGGGCAGGGGGGTCTGGCTACACCTTC.

The V call is TRBV20-1, the J call TRBJ2-7, with D possibly matching TRBD2 (5 bases). The CDR3 loop spans 11 amino acids. Germline CDR1 is DFQATT and CDR2 is SNEGSKA (reference sequence). V was clipped by 6 bases and J by 3 bases, with 9 bases between them. The CDR3 here is CSAARDYEQYF. The CDR3 DNA reads TGCAGTGCAGCACGGGACTACGAGCAGTACTTC.

The chain employs TRBV28 and TRBJ1-2; D uncertain. This CDR3 contains 13 residues. Trimming shortened V by 5 bases and J by 0 bases, and 7 bases separated the two germline ends. The germline gives CDR1 MDHEN, CDR2 SYDVKM. The CDR3 DNA follows: TGTGCCAGCAGTCCGCACTCTAACTATGGCTACACCTTC. Its translation: CASSPHSNYGYTF.

The chain recombines TRBV10-3 with TRBJ2-3; a possible D gene is TRBD1 (5 bases). The CDR3 runs 14 residues. Germline V gene lookup returns CDR1 ENHRY and CDR2 SYGVKD. V gave up 10 bases and J gave up 2 bases, with 16 bases separating them. The CDR3 DNA is TGTGCCACGCAAGACAGCCGCGACACAGATACGCAGTATTTT. As protein: CATQDSRDTDTQYF.